The 9 T cell receptor beta chains listed next were all sequenced from one sample in a study of identical twins. MiXCR, applied by TCRdb to the 5' RACE reads, yields one record per CDR3 protein. This table holds 1,800,000 or so distinct CDR3 sequences, around a third found once. The sample comprised cord blood. All receptors come from a newborn girl in good health.

The chain employs TRBV5-1 and TRBJ2-1; D might be TRBD2 (5 bases). Trimming removed 5 bases at V and 5 bases at J, with 11 bases between. Germline V gene data show CDR1 as SGHRS and CDR2 as YFSETQ. The CDR3 is 13 amino acids. CDR3 bases: TGCGCCAGCAGAGTGGACTGGCACAATGAGCAGTTCTTC. Protein sequence: CASRVDWHNEQFF.

V usage is TRBV7-9 and J usage is TRBJ1-1, with D unclear. The CDR3 has 10 residues. Trimming removed 6 bases from V and 10 bases from J, with 9 bases in between. Germline lookup yields CDR1 SEHNR and CDR2 FQNEAQ (reference sequence). CDR3 nucleotide sequence: TGTGCCAGCAGTCCCGATGGAGCTTTCTTT. It is translated as CASSPDGAFF.

The chain joins TRBV10-3 to TRBJ2-1; 15 positions agree with TRBD2. The CDR3 is 20 residues long. In germline, CDR1 is ENHRY, CDR2 SYGVKD. J was trimmed by 5 bases and V by 2 bases; bases with no gene match: 13. DNA for the CDR3: TGTGCCATCAGTGAGCTAGGACTAGCGGGGGGGCCCGGACTCGACAATGAGCAGTTCTTC. It specifies CAISELGLAGGPGLDNEQFF.

This clonotype was detected a few times. The genes are TRBV5-1 and TRBJ1-2; TRBD1 matches 9 bases. The ends lost 1 base at V and 8 bases at J; junction bases unmatched: 6. Germline V gives CDR1 SGHRS, CDR2 YFSETQ. This CDR3 comprises 14 residues. CDR3 loop: CASSLNRGLLGYTF. For the CDR3, the DNA is TGCGCCAGCAGCTTGAACAGGGGGCTTTTAGGCTACACCTTC.

This clonotype was counted a few times. The gene calls are TRBV27 and TRBJ2-3; 7 bases are a match to TRBD1. V dropped 3 bases and J dropped 2; count of bases not matched to a gene: 11. CDR3 size: 17 residues. CDR1 and CDR2 (germline): MNHEY, SMNVEV (reference sequence). This CDR3 reads CASSLFGTGVDTDTQYF. The CDR3 nucleotides are TGTGCCAGCAGTTTGTTCGGCACAGGGGTTGACACAGATACGCAGTATTTT.

The chain employs TRBV7-2 and TRBJ2-3; D assignment may be TRBD1 or TRBD2 (5 bases each). V dropped 8 bases and J dropped 2 bases, with 8 bases sitting between them. Germline assignment: CDR1 SGHTA and CDR2 FQGNSA. The CDR3 sequence is 12 residues long. The CDR3 region has the DNA TGTGCCAGCGTCGGGACCACAGATACGCAGTATTTT. Translated, it gives CASVGTTDTQYF.

The V call is TRBV25-1, the J call TRBJ1-5, with a possible D match to TRBD1 (5 bases). Germline CDR1 MGHDK, CDR2 SYGVNS. The V gene lost 2 bases and the J gene lost 2 bases, with 10 bases spanning the gap. The CDR3 covers 15 residues. The CDR3 loop is CASSEGGRGNQPQHF. The CDR3 DNA sequence: TGTGCCAGCAGTGAAGGTGGCAGGGGCAATCAGCCCCAGCATTTT.

This clonotype turned up a few times. It may be a read error: a sequence one base away is much more abundant. The chain combines TRBV3-1 with TRBJ2-7; 12 nucleotides line up with TRBD2. Germline loops: CDR1 LGHDT, CDR2 YNNKEL (reference sequence). The CDR3 length is 14 residues. V lost 1 base to trimming and J lost 6 bases; unmatched junction nucleotides: 1. In DNA, the CDR3 is TGTGCCAGCAGCCAAGGACTAGCGGGAGTCGAGCAGTACTTC. It encodes CASSQGLAGVEQYF.

The chain couples TRBV14 to TRBJ2-7; no reliable D call. V lost 0 bases and J lost 4, with 4 bases in between. CDR1 is SGHDN and CDR2 is FVKESK in the germline V gene. The CDR3 is made up of 12 amino acids. CDR3 sequence reads: CASSQEKYEQYF. In DNA form, the CDR3 reads TGTGCCAGCAGCCAAGAAAAATACGAGCAGTACTTC.